This paragraph reports one T cell receptor beta chain. Its antigen is as yet unknown. The sample is drawn from a study of shared clonotypes between healthy human individuals. Background on the study: CD4 naive and CD4 memory each took three plates per donor, while CD8 naive took two and CD8 memory one. Study-wide findings and caveats: Memory subsets generally showed lower estimated richness than naive subsets.

Per the original methods: Junction-only sequences without quality scores came from ImmunoSEQ, so filtering differed. TCRdb keeps only in-frame clones here, not all; method: immunoSEQ multiplex PCR. V, J and clone size were drawn from that table, and D and trimming were deduced from the DNA. The table lists roughly 650,000 clones, approximately 96% of them singletons, with approximately 0.1% in the top ten. Positive CCR7 selection of CD45RO-negative cells yielded the naive CD8 cells, and terminally differentiated effector memory CD45RA+ cells were excluded. The donors, healthy adults who were HIV-negative, had experienced no recent acute infections or vaccinations. Trimming took 5 bases from V and 6 from J, leaving 19 bases between them. Per the germline V gene, CDR1 is MGHRA and CDR2 is YSYEKL. This CDR3 is 15 amino acids long.

The rearrangement joins TRBV4-1 to TRBJ1-1; D unresolved. Sample: naive CD8+ T cells sorted from blood. The clonotype comes from a woman in her thirties in good health. For the CDR3, the DNA is TGCGCCAGCAGCGAAGGGCACGGGGTAGAAGCTGAAGCTTTCTTT. It encodes CASSEGHGVEAEAFF.